This TCR beta chain was recorded in a study of shared clonotypes between healthy human individuals. Study-level points and caveats: Only blood was sampled; tissue repertoires likely differ.

Points on this clone: Antigen specificity is unknown.

Genomic DNA of unsorted samples came from about 100 million PBMCs. Several immunoSEQ plates held equal portions of the genomic DNA taken from each subset. The method was immunoSEQ multiplex PCR; TCRdb's version includes in-frame clones alone and lacks a portion of them. The table includes fewer than 600,000 clones, roughly three quarters detected once. This CDR3 is 13 amino acids long. V was cut by 0 bases and J by 3 bases, with 6 bases left in between. Germline CDR1 is SGDLS and CDR2 is YYNGEE. The specimen was PBMCs. V usage is TRBV9 and J usage is TRBJ2-5; TRBD2 is a possible D gene (6 bases). The sequence was obtained from a woman aged 40 to 49 in good health. Some clones in this sample may be carry-over from other donors' samples. The CDR3 here is CASSVAGEETQYF. CDR3 coding DNA: TGTGCCAGCAGCGTAGCGGGAGAAGAGACCCAGTACTTC.